This TCR beta chain was observed in a study of blood T cell repertoires in COVID-19. Study overall: From T cells, B-cell-depleted T cells, or PBMCs came the material, which was cDNA or gDNA.

The assay was immunoSEQ multiplex PCR, and TCRdb's table has in-frame clones only and misses some. The data contain about 150,000 clones, around 89% of them singletons. The sample was peripheral blood. The TCR originated in a man in his 60s with active or convalescent COVID-19.

CDR3 in amino acids: CASRTGGSSPLHF. DNA for the CDR3: TGTGCCAGCAGGACAGGGGGCTCTTCACCCCTCCACTTT. The V and J genes are TRBV6-5 and TRBJ1-6; the match to TRBD1 covers 10 bases. Looked up from germline, CDR1 is MNHEY and CDR2 is SVGAGI. The CDR3 sequence is 13 residues long. V was clipped by 6 bases and J by 9 bases; unmatched bases: 2.